This TCR beta chain was sequenced during a study of cytotoxic CD8 clonotypes in ibrutinib-treated CLL. Looking at the study overall: Specimens for response were gathered following a median about 11 months of therapy, spanning 6 to 36. The study's findings and limits: Clonality grew at ibrutinib response; at progression, it decreased back toward baseline.

Assay used: immunoSEQ multiplex PCR; TCRdb lists only in-frame clones, some missing. The data show 130,000 or so clones, 80% to 85% seen once. V was cut by 7 bases and J by 3 bases, with 16 bases left in between. This CDR3 is 15 amino acids long. Germline V gives CDR1 ENHRY, CDR2 SYGVKD. Details on this clone: Its antigen remains unidentified.

The receptor comes from a human donor with chronic lymphocytic leukemia. Sequenced here: PBMCs, sampled after 24 months of ibrutinib treatment. This chain uses TRBV10-3 with TRBJ1-5, with D uncertain. CDR3 sequence reads: CAINSDNTFNQPQHF. The CDR3 DNA sequence: TGTGCCATCAATTCGGATAATACCTTCAATCAGCCCCAGCATTTT.